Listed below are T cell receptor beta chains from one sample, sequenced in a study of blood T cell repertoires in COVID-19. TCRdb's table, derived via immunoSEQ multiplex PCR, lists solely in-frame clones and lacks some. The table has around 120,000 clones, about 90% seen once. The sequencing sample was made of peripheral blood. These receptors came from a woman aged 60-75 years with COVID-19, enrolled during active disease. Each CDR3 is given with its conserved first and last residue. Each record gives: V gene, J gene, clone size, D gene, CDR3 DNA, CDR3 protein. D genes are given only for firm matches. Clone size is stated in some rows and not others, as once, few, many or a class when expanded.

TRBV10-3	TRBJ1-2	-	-	TGTGCCATCAGTGAGTCGGACAAAACCTATGGCTACACCTTC	CAISESDKTYGYTF
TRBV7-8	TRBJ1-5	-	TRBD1	TGTGCCAGCAGCTTTTCTTTGACAGGGGCCAGCAATCAGCCCCAGCATTTT	CASSFSLTGASNQPQHF
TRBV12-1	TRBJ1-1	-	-	TGTGCCAGCAGCCCATTGACAGGGAGTAACACTGAAGCTTTCTTT	CASSPLTGSNTEAFF
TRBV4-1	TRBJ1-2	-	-	TGCGCCAGCAGCGTAGGAGGGGCGAACGGCTACACCTTC	CASSVGGANGYTF
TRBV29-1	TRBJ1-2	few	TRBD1	TGCAGCGTTGTCCCCGGGACAGCCTATGGCTACACCTTC	CSVVPGTAYGYTF
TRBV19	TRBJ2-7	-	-	TGTGCCAGTAGCCCTGGACAGAACTACGTTTGGGAGCAGTACTTC	CASSPGQNYVWEQYF
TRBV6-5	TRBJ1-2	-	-	TGTGCCAGCAAAGACGGAGGGAACTATGGCTACACCTTC	CASKDGGNYGYTF
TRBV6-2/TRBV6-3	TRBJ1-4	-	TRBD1	TGTGCCAGCAGTCCAGGGACAGCCATCCCTCCAACTAATGAAAAACTGTTTTTT	CASSPGTAIPPTNEKLFF
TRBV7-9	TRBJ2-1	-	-	TGTGCCAGCAGCTCCGACGTCGGGTTATACAATGAGCAGTTCTTC	CASSSDVGLYNEQFF
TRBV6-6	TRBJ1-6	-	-	TGTGCCAGCAGACCTACTGTATCACCCCTCCACTTT	CASRPTVSPLHF
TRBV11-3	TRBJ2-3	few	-	TGTGCCAGCAGCTTAGGCCTGGCACGCACAGATACGCAGTATTTT	CASSLGLARTDTQYF
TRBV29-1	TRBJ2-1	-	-	TGCAGCGTTCGACCCGGTGGAGGGACCGGCTCCTACAATGAGCAGTTCTTC	CSVRPGGGTGSYNEQFF
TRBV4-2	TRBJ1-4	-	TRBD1	TGTGCCAGCAGCCACCAGACAGGGGATGAAAAACTGTTTTTT	CASSHQTGDEKLFF
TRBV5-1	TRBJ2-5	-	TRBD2	TGCGCCAGCAGCACGGGACTAGCGGGGGGACTTTCAGGAGAGACCCAGTACTTC	CASSTGLAGGLSGETQYF
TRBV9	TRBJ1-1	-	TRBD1	TGTGCCAGCAGCGTCCGGGACAGAAGTATGAACACTGAAGCTTTCTTT	CASSVRDRSMNTEAFF
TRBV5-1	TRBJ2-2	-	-	TGCGCCAGCAGCTCCCTAGACGGCACCGGGGAGCTGTTTTTT	CASSSLDGTGELFF
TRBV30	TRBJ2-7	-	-	TGTGCCTGGTCGGGAGTTAGCTCTTCCTACGAGCAGTACTTC	CAWSGVSSSYEQYF
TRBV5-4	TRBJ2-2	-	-	TGTGCCAGCAGCTTGGAAGGGACACGGACGCGGGAGCTGTTTTTT	CASSLEGTRTRELFF
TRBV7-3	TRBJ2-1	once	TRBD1	TGTGCCAGCAGCTTAACACCCCTCGGGACAGCGTACAATGAGCAGTTCTTC	CASSLTPLGTAYNEQFF